Listed below are T cell receptor beta chains from one sample, sequenced in a study of CD8 T cells in Susac syndrome. TCRdb re-analysed the immunoSEQ multiplex PCR reads in MiXCR, keeping a single row per CDR3 protein. This table holds tens of thousands of distinct CDR3 sequences, 85% to 95% found once. Material: CD8+ T cells from PBMCs. The receptors here all came from a human donor in good health. The CDR3 runs from the conserved cysteine through the conserved F or W. Each record gives: D gene, J gene, clone size, V gene, CDR3 protein, CDR3 DNA. The D gene is left open where the match is weak. The size entry is marked missing in some rows and otherwise reads once, few, many or a size class.

d_call: TRBD2
j_call: TRBJ2-1
clone_size: NA
v_call: TRBV4-1
cdr3_aa: CASSQDPGLEAEQFF
cdr3_nt: TGCGCCAGCAGCCAAGATCCGGGACTAGAGGCTGAGCAGTTCTTC

d_call: TRBD1
j_call: TRBJ1-1
clone_size: NA
v_call: TRBV5-4
cdr3_aa: CASSLIGRGPTEAFF
cdr3_nt: TGTGCCAGCAGCCTGATTGGTAGGGGGCCCACTGAAGCTTTCTTT

d_call: NA
j_call: TRBJ2-7
clone_size: NA
v_call: TRBV9
cdr3_aa: CASSVAWQGYEQYF
cdr3_nt: TGTGCCAGCAGCGTAGCATGGCAGGGCTACGAGCAGTACTTC

d_call: NA
j_call: TRBJ2-1
clone_size: NA
v_call: TRBV28
cdr3_aa: CAASPAATAKEQFF
cdr3_nt: TGTGCCGCATCCCCTGCGGCGACAGCTAAGGAGCAGTTCTTC

d_call: NA
j_call: TRBJ2-3
clone_size: NA
v_call: TRBV7-9
cdr3_aa: CASSLATLPDTQYF
cdr3_nt: TGTGCCAGCAGCTTGGCGACTCTCCCAGATACGCAGTATTTT

d_call: NA
j_call: TRBJ2-5
clone_size: few
v_call: TRBV27
cdr3_aa: CASSWRETQYF
cdr3_nt: TGTGCCAGCAGTTGGAGGGAGACCCAGTACTTC

d_call: NA
j_call: TRBJ2-5
clone_size: NA
v_call: TRBV27
cdr3_aa: CASSFQYQETQYF
cdr3_nt: TGTGCCAGCAGTTTTCAGTACCAAGAGACCCAGTACTTC

d_call: TRBD2
j_call: TRBJ2-1
clone_size: NA
v_call: TRBV29-1
cdr3_aa: CSLLAGDYNEQFF
cdr3_nt: TGCAGCCTGCTAGCGGGGGACTACAATGAGCAGTTCTTC

d_call: NA
j_call: TRBJ1-1
clone_size: NA
v_call: TRBV28
cdr3_aa: CASSLPFTGNTEAFF
cdr3_nt: TGTGCCAGCAGTCTCCCTTTCACCGGCAACACTGAAGCTTTCTTT

d_call: TRBD1
j_call: TRBJ2-3
clone_size: once
v_call: TRBV7-9
cdr3_aa: CASTTGGTDTQYF
cdr3_nt: TGTGCCAGCACGACAGGGGGCACAGATACGCAGTATTTT

d_call: NA
j_call: TRBJ2-2
clone_size: NA
v_call: TRBV4-1
cdr3_aa: CASSHSGFAGELFF
cdr3_nt: TGCGCCAGCAGTCATTCAGGGTTCGCCGGGGAGCTGTTTTTT

d_call: NA
j_call: TRBJ2-1
clone_size: NA
v_call: TRBV7-9
cdr3_aa: CASDRGAGNEQFF
cdr3_nt: TGTGCCAGCGATCGTGGCGCTGGTAATGAGCAGTTCTTC

d_call: NA
j_call: TRBJ2-3
clone_size: NA
v_call: TRBV20-1
cdr3_aa: CSARDNGDVTDTQYF
cdr3_nt: TGCAGTGCTAGAGATAACGGGGACGTAACAGATACGCAGTATTTT

d_call: NA
j_call: TRBJ1-5
clone_size: NA
v_call: TRBV6-5
cdr3_aa: CASTSGPGQPQHF
cdr3_nt: TGTGCCAGCACCTCCGGCCCGGGCCAGCCCCAGCATTTT

d_call: NA
j_call: TRBJ2-1
clone_size: NA
v_call: TRBV5-1
cdr3_aa: CASSFGDIRGRDEQFF
cdr3_nt: TGCGCCAGCAGCTTTGGAGACATCCGGGGTCGGGATGAGCAGTTCTTC

d_call: NA
j_call: TRBJ1-2
clone_size: NA
v_call: TRBV2
cdr3_aa: CASYNYGYTF
cdr3_nt: TGTGCCAGTTATAACTATGGCTACACCTTC

d_call: NA
j_call: TRBJ1-1
clone_size: NA
v_call: TRBV5-4
cdr3_aa: CASWVGAMNTEAFF
cdr3_nt: TGTGCCAGCTGGGTCGGTGCTATGAACACTGAAGCTTTCTTT

d_call: NA
j_call: TRBJ1-4
clone_size: NA
v_call: TRBV27
cdr3_aa: CASSVGTAIMNEKLFF
cdr3_nt: TGTGCCAGCAGCGTAGGAACGGCCATAATGAATGAAAAACTGTTTTTT

d_call: TRBD1
j_call: TRBJ1-1
clone_size: once
v_call: TRBV6-2/TRBV6-3
cdr3_aa: CASSYWDSTEAFF
cdr3_nt: TGTGCCAGCAGTTACTGGGACAGCACTGAAGCTTTCTTT

d_call: NA
j_call: TRBJ1-1
clone_size: once
v_call: TRBV7-9
cdr3_aa: CASSPSPGTEAFF
cdr3_nt: TGTGCCAGCAGCCCGTCCCCCGGCACTGAAGCTTTCTTT

d_call: TRBD2
j_call: TRBJ2-3
clone_size: NA
v_call: TRBV5-4
cdr3_aa: CASSITTSGVDTQYF
cdr3_nt: TGTGCCAGCAGCATTACGACTAGCGGAGTTGATACGCAGTATTTT

d_call: NA
j_call: TRBJ2-2
clone_size: NA
v_call: TRBV28
cdr3_aa: CASSLLGNTGELFF
cdr3_nt: TGTGCCAGCAGTTTATTGGGGAACACCGGGGAGCTGTTTTTT

d_call: NA
j_call: TRBJ2-5
clone_size: once
v_call: TRBV24-1
cdr3_aa: CATSDLLGSEETQYF
cdr3_nt: TGTGCCACCAGTGATTTGCTGGGTAGTGAAGAGACCCAGTACTTC

d_call: NA
j_call: TRBJ1-2
clone_size: NA
v_call: TRBV27
cdr3_aa: CASSERGRLGSGYTF
cdr3_nt: TGTGCCAGCAGCGAGCGGGGTCGACTGGGCAGCGGCTACACCTTC

d_call: NA
j_call: TRBJ2-3
clone_size: NA
v_call: TRBV11-2
cdr3_aa: CASRPRTDTQYF
cdr3_nt: TGTGCCAGCCGCCCTCGCACAGATACGCAGTATTTT

d_call: NA
j_call: TRBJ1-2
clone_size: NA
v_call: TRBV6-5
cdr3_aa: CASSYHSVELDYGYTF
cdr3_nt: TGTGCCAGCAGTTACCATTCGGTGGAACTGGACTATGGCTACACCTTC

d_call: NA
j_call: TRBJ2-1
clone_size: NA
v_call: TRBV20-1
cdr3_aa: CSARDSLGRRLDEQFF
cdr3_nt: TGCAGTGCTAGAGATTCCTTGGGACGACGTTTAGATGAGCAGTTCTTC

d_call: TRBD2
j_call: TRBJ2-1
clone_size: NA
v_call: TRBV9
cdr3_aa: CASSVGSGATYNEQFF
cdr3_nt: TGTGCCAGCAGCGTAGGTAGCGGGGCTACCTACAATGAGCAGTTCTTC

d_call: NA
j_call: TRBJ1-5
clone_size: NA
v_call: TRBV6-6
cdr3_aa: CASSPRTANQPQHF
cdr3_nt: TGTGCCAGCAGTCCCCGGACGGCGAATCAGCCCCAGCATTTT

d_call: NA
j_call: TRBJ2-1
clone_size: NA
v_call: TRBV3-1
cdr3_aa: CASSPGWSETYNEQFF
cdr3_nt: TGTGCCAGCAGCCCGGGATGGAGTGAGACCTACAATGAGCAGTTCTTC